The 16 T cell receptor beta chains below all came from one sample that was sequenced in a study of Ad26.COV2.S vaccination and SARS-CoV-2 variants. Here immunoSEQ multiplex PCR was the method, and the copy in TCRdb shows in-frame clones only, minus some. The sample lists 350,000 to 450,000 clones, roughly 91% occurring once. Sample treatment: around 19 received Ad26.COV2.S at low or high dose, single or two shots; about 5 received placebo; per-sample allocation not given. Following the first vaccine or placebo injection, samples were taken on day 63. This material consisted of peripheral blood, taken in a trial of Ad26.COV2.S vaccine versus placebo. These receptor sequences come from a person aged 18-60 years who received the Ad26.COV2.S COVID-19 vaccine or a placebo.

The chain uses TRBV6-6 and TRBJ2-6; no clear D. The CDR3 is 14 residues long. Trimming took off 10 bases at V and 2 bases at J, with 12 bases between the two ends. In germline, CDR1 is MNHNY, CDR2 SVGAGI (reference sequence). The DNA of the CDR3 is TGTGCCACCTATTGGGGAACTGGGGCCAACGTCCTGACTTTC. Its translation: CATYWGTGANVLTF.

In this sample, this clone turned up once. V and J are TRBV7-2 and TRBJ1-6, with a weak D call TRBD1 (5 bases). The germline V gene has CDR1 SGHTA and CDR2 FQGNSA. Trimming removed 3 bases from V and 7 bases from J, with 10 bases in between. The CDR3 contains 14 residues. The CDR3 coding sequence is TGTGCCAGCAGCTTGGGGACCGCCAATTCACCCCTCCACTTT. Translation gives CASSLGTANSPLHF.

The chain joins TRBV7-8 to TRBJ2-5, with D possibly being TRBD2 (5 bases). CDR3 size: 16 residues. With 2 bases removed from V and 1 base from J, the gap between germline ends came to 14 bases. From germline, CDR1 is SGHVS and CDR2 FQNEAQ. This chain's CDR3 is CASSLFTSGSQETQYF. The CDR3 region has the DNA TGTGCCAGCAGCTTATTTACAAGCGGATCCCAAGAGACCCAGTACTTC. The whole variable domain, filled in from reference TRBV7-8 and TRBJ2-5, reads GAGVSQSPRYKVAKRGQDVALRCDPISGHVSLFWYQQALGQGPEFLTYFQNEAQLDKSGLPSDRFFAERPEGSVSTLKIQRTQQEDSAVYLCASSLFTSGSQETQYFGPGTRLLVL.

The genes are TRBV7-2 and TRBJ1-3; 8 bases agree with TRBD1. V was clipped by 6 bases and J by 1 base; unmatched bases: 5. CDR1 and CDR2 (germline): SGHTA, FQGNSA. CDR3 length: 15 residues. The CDR3 sequence is CASRGTGGSGNTIYF. The CDR3 bases are TGTGCCAGCAGAGGAACAGGGGGGTCTGGAAACACCATATATTTT.

This chain links TRBV9 with TRBJ2-5; D unresolved. Germline CDR1 is SGDLS and CDR2 is YYNGEE. This CDR3 comprises 13 residues. Deletions cut 3 bases from V and 1 base from J, with 7 bases between. CDR3 sequence: CASSEATQETQYF. The CDR3 DNA follows: TGTGCCAGCAGCGAAGCAACCCAAGAGACCCAGTACTTC.

The rearrangement links TRBV24-1 to TRBJ2-3; 8 bases are a match to TRBD1. With 4 bases clipped from V and 2 bases from J, the junction kept 4 bases outside the gene matches. The CDR3 is made up of 15 amino acids. Looked up from germline, CDR1 is KGHDR and CDR2 is SFDVKD. CDR3 protein: CATSETGEVTDTQYF. The CDR3, as DNA: TGTGCCACCAGTGAGACAGGGGAGGTCACAGATACGCAGTATTTT.

A single count supports this clone. For the CDR3, the DNA is TGCGCCAGCAGCTTGGCCGGGACGAGCTCCTACAATGAGCAGTTCTTC. Its protein product is CASSLAGTSSYNEQFF. The chain employs TRBV5-1 and TRBJ2-1; the D call may be TRBD1 or TRBD2 (5 bases each). The CDR3 runs to 16 residues. Per germline, CDR1 SGHRS and CDR2 YFSETQ. The ends were cut back, 0 bases at V and 0 bases at J, with 10 bases in the middle.

This clone showed up just a few times. V gene TRBV23-1 combines with J gene TRBJ2-7, with TRBD2 as a possible D gene (6 bases). TRBV23-1 is an ORF, with its function uncertain. The CDR3 length is 16 residues. V lost 4 bases to trimming and J lost 5 bases, with 21 bases between them. CDR3: CASSLIRDSPRDEQYF. CDR3 nucleotides: TGCGCCAGCAGTCTAATTAGGGACTCGCCTAGGGACGAGCAGTACTTC.

The chain is built from TRBV7-2 and TRBJ1-1; D not certain. Trimming removed 7 bases from V and 1 base from J, with 16 bases in between. This CDR3 region has 15 residues. Germline values: CDR1 SGHTA, CDR2 FQGNSA. DNA of the CDR3: TGTGCCAGCAACCAAGCGAACCCGGGGAACACTGAAGCTTTCTTT. As protein: CASNQANPGNTEAFF.

This chain uses TRBV7-6 with TRBJ2-7; 7 bases map to TRBD1. This CDR3 comprises 15 residues. V shed 6 bases, J shed 0 bases, and the junction held 8 bases outside the gene matches. Germline V gene sequence: CDR1 SGHVS, CDR2 FNYEAQ. CDR3 nucleotides: TGTGCCAGCAGTCCCGGGACAGACCTCTCCTACGAGCAGTACTTC. It codes for CASSPGTDLSYEQYF.

The J gene is TRBJ1-3, the V gene TRBV6-2 or TRBV6-3, with D unresolved. The CDR3 extends over 14 amino acids. CDR1 is MNHEY, CDR2 SVGEGT, per germline. V was shortened by 5 bases and J by 0 bases, with 8 bases between the two germline ends. CDR3 bases: TGTGCCAGCAGTACCACCAACTCTGGAAACACCATATATTTT. It codes for CASSTTNSGNTIYF.

This sequence joins TRBV6-1 and TRBJ1-4, with D maybe TRBD1 (6 bases). The V gene's germline CDR1 is MNHNS and CDR2 SASEGT. The CDR3 runs to 15 residues. With 6 bases removed from V and 3 bases from J, the gap between germline ends came to 14 bases. The CDR3, as DNA: TGTGCCAGCAGCTCCACAGGGATGGCTAATGAAAAACTGTTTTTT. Translated, it gives CASSSTGMANEKLFF.

The rearrangement links TRBV12-5 to TRBJ2-4; D possibly uses TRBD1 or TRBD2 (6 bases each). Germline-derived CDR1 and CDR2 are LGHNT and FRNRAP. The CDR3 is 18 amino acids. Between the trimmed V and J ends, which lost 0 bases and 1 base, there was a span of 16 bases. The CDR3 DNA follows: TGTGCTAGTGGTTTGGTACGGGGGCAAGCCGTCGCCAAAAACATTCAGTACTTC. Translation gives CASGLVRGQAVAKNIQYF.

This sequence joins TRBV4-1 and TRBJ1-2, with D unresolved. V lost 4 bases, J lost 3 bases, and 12 bases lay in between. Germline V gene sequence: CDR1 MGHRA, CDR2 YSYEKL. The length of the CDR3 is 14 residues. CDR3 sequence (DNA): TGCGCCAGCAGCCCCGACGGCAGCTACTATGGCTACACCTTC. Translation: CASSPDGSYYGYTF.

The chain combines TRBV4-1 with TRBJ2-1; 7 bases align to TRBD2. Germline-derived CDR1 and CDR2 are MGHRA and YSYEKL. This CDR3 is built from 15 residues. Trimming cost V 4 bases and J 7 bases; bases outside gene matches: 10. CDR3 coding DNA: TGCGCCAGCAGCCTCCGGCGGGGGAAGCATAATGAGCAGTTCTTC. Protein product: CASSLRRGKHNEQFF.

This chain joins TRBV27 and TRBJ1-1, with D possibly being TRBD1 (5 bases). The germline V gene encodes CDR1 MNHEY and CDR2 SMNVEV (reference sequence). The CDR3 is 15 residues long. Trimming removed 8 bases at V and 1 base at J, with 17 bases between. CDR3 bases: TGTGCCAGCCTCAAATCGGGGACGGGGAACACTGAAGCTTTCTTT. This encodes CASLKSGTGNTEAFF.